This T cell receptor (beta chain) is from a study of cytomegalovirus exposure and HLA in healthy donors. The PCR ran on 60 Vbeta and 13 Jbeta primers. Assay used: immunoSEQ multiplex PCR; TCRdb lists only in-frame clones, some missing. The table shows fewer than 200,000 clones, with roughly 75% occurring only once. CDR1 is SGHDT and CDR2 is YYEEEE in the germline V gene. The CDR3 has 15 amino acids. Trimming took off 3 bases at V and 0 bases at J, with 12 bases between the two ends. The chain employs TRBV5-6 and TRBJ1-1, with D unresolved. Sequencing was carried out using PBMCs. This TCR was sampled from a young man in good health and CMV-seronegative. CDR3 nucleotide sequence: TGTGCCAGCAGCTCCTTTGGGCAGATGAACACTGAAGCTTTCTTT. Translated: CASSSFGQMNTEAFF.